This TCR beta chain came from a study of T cells in Graves' hyperthyroidism and ophthalmopathy. Amplification targeted TCR beta CDR3 regions from RNA transcripts. HTBI primers were employed in a first-round RT-PCR of the TCR CDR3. MiXCR, run by TCRdb on the multiplex PCR reads, gives a single entry per CDR3 protein. The sample includes about 560,000 distinct CDR3 sequences, over 15% seen only once; the top ten take around a sixth. The CDR3 totals 14 residues. Trimming stripped 5 bases from V and 4 bases from J, with 14 bases between. CDR1 MDHEN and CDR2 SYDVKM come from the germline V gene. Many counts were recorded for this clonotype.

Sequencing was carried out using blood. This clonotype originated in a woman aged 18-29 years with Graves' hyperthyroidism. The V and J genes are TRBV28 and TRBJ1-2, with D perhaps matching TRBD1 (6 bases). The CDR3, as DNA: TGTGCCAGCAGTGAAGGACAGTCTTTCTATGGCTACACCTTC. This gives the protein CASSEGQSFYGYTF.